This T cell receptor beta chain is drawn from a study of cytomegalovirus exposure and HLA in healthy donors. CDR1 is GTSNPN and CDR2 is SVGIG in the germline V gene (reference sequence). Losses at the gene ends were 4 bases for V and 4 bases for J; bases not matched to a gene: 4. This CDR3 is 14 amino acids long. Using immunoSEQ multiplex PCR, the repertoire was profiled, and TCRdb retains in-frame clones only, with some absent. This sample has 130,000 to 150,000 clones, with about four fifths found just once. Input material: PBMCs. The source of this sequence is a woman aged 25 to 45 in good health and CMV-seronegative. The chain links TRBV30 to TRBJ1-6; 7 positions agree with TRBD1. The CDR3 DNA reads TGTGCCTGGACCGAGGGACAGTATAATTCACCCCTCCACTTT. Protein: CAWTEGQYNSPLHF.